One and the same sample provided the 22 T cell receptor beta chains below, sequenced in a study of T cells in Graves' hyperthyroidism and ophthalmopathy. TCR beta CDR3 sequences were amplified from RNA transcripts. HTBI primers were the set used in a first-round RT-PCR of the TCR CDR3. TCRdb reprocessed the multiplex PCR reads with MiXCR, giving one entry per CDR3 protein. The sample shows around 350,000 distinct CDR3 sequences, nearly 15% of them seen only once. The source material was blood. The receptor source for this set is a woman between 55 and 75 years old with Graves' ophthalmopathy.

The rearrangement uses TRBV12-3 or TRBV12-4 and TRBJ1-6; tentative D call: TRBD1 (5 bases). This CDR3 contains 15 residues. The V and J ends lost 6 bases and 5 bases respectively, with 14 bases between them. In nucleotides, the CDR3 is TGTGCCAGCAGACGACAGCTGCGAGATAATTCACCCCTCCACTTT. It is translated as CASRRQLRDNSPLHF.

This clonotype was counted many times. This chain connects TRBV7-3 to TRBJ2-2; the D gene is possibly TRBD2 (6 bases). Germline values: CDR1 SGHTA, CDR2 FQGTGA. This CDR3 has 14 residues. Trimming took 5 bases from V and 4 from J, leaving 11 bases between them. The CDR3 spells CASSPGRITGELFF. CDR3 coding DNA: TGTGCCAGCAGCCCGGGGAGGATCACCGGGGAGCTGTTTTTT. The whole variable domain, remainder taken from reference TRBV7-3 and TRBJ2-2, is GAGVSQTPSNKVTEKGKYVELRCDPISGHTALYWYRQSLGQGPEFLIYFQGTGAADDSGLPNDRFFAVRPEGSVSTLKIQRTERGDSAVYLCASSPGRITGELFFGEGSRLTVL.

This clonotype was seen ten or more times. The J gene is TRBJ2-7, the V gene TRBV7-2; TRBD2 is a possible D gene (6 bases). The CDR3 is 14 residues long. Trimming shortened V by 4 bases and J by 1 base, and 11 bases separated the two germline ends. Per germline, CDR1 SGHTA and CDR2 FQGNSA. The CDR3 is CASSWRDGSYEQYF. DNA for the CDR3: TGTGCCAGCAGCTGGCGGGACGGATCCTACGAGCAGTACTTC.

Ten or more counts support this clonotype. The genes are TRBV28 and TRBJ2-1; possibly TRBD1 or TRBD2 for D (5 bases each). Germline CDR1 MDHEN, CDR2 SYDVKM. V was clipped by 2 bases and J by 5 bases, with 13 bases between them. This CDR3 is built from 15 residues. The CDR3, as DNA: TGTGCCAGCAGTTTACGGGACCAAGTCGACAATGAGCAGTTCTTC. Translating gives CASSLRDQVDNEQFF.

This clonotype was found many times. The V and J genes are TRBV20-1 and TRBJ2-7; 11 nucleotides match TRBD2. V gave up 7 bases and J gave up 2 bases; unmatched junction bases: 13. The germline V gene has CDR1 DFQATT and CDR2 SNEGSKA (reference sequence). The CDR3 is made up of 16 amino acids. In DNA, the CDR3 is TGCAGTGGAGGGGACCCCACTAGCGGGGGTACCTACGAGCAGTACTTC. Its translation is CSGGDPTSGGTYEQYF.

At least ten counts were recorded for this clonotype. In DNA, the CDR3 is TGTGCCAGCACTCTGGCGGGGCTTAATGAAAAACTGTTTTTT. Translated: CASTLAGLNEKLFF. The V gene is TRBV2, the J gene TRBJ1-4; D is possibly TRBD1 (5 bases). The CDR3 spans 14 residues. The germline gives CDR1 SNHLY, CDR2 FYNNEI. V lost 7 bases, J lost 4 bases, and 13 bases lay in between.

In its sample, this clonotype was seen many times. The chain joins TRBV30 to TRBJ1-3, with D perhaps TRBD1 (6 bases). Germline CDR1 and CDR2: GTSNPN and SVGIG (reference sequence). Between the trimmed V and J ends, which lost 2 bases and 8 bases, there was a span of 19 bases. CDR3 length: 15 residues. CDR3 coding DNA: TGTGCCTGGAGTTCCGGGGAACAGGGTGGTTACACCATATATTTT. It translates to CAWSSGEQGGYTIYF. Using reference TRBV30 and TRBJ1-3 for the parts outside the CDR3, the full variable domain is SQTIHQWPATLVQPVGSPLSLECTVEGTSNPNLYWYRQAAGRGLQLLFYSVGIGQISSEVPQNLSASRPQDRQFILSSKKLLLSDSGFYLCAWSSGEQGGYTIYFGEGSWLTVV.

The rearrangement links TRBV28 to TRBJ2-5; no definite D call. This CDR3 has 15 amino acids. V was pared by 1 base and J by 5 bases, with 14 bases between. Per germline, CDR1 MDHEN and CDR2 SYDVKM. CDR3 loop: CASSLLGRNVETQYF. The CDR3 DNA reads as TGTGCCAGCAGTTTATTAGGACGGAACGTGGAGACCCAGTACTTC.

This clonotype has a count of ten or more. V gene TRBV28 combines with J gene TRBJ2-1, with 9 bases fitting TRBD1. In germline, CDR1 is MDHEN, CDR2 SYDVKM. The CDR3 totals 14 residues. J lost 7 bases, V lost 5 bases, and 6 bases had no gene match. CDR3 sequence (DNA): TGTGCCAGCAGTCCGCCGACAGGGGGGAATGAGCAGTTCTTC. This encodes CASSPPTGGNEQFF.

This clonotype was seen repeatedly, ten times or more. The chain employs TRBV5-1 and TRBJ2-1, with 11 nucleotides matching TRBD2. Trimming took 5 bases from V and 7 from J; bases not matched to a gene: 8. There are 15 residues in the CDR3. The V gene's germline CDR1 is SGHRS and CDR2 YFSETQ. The CDR3 DNA is TGCGCCAGCAGTAGGGCTAGCGGGAGGAGTAATGAGCAGTTCTTC. This codes for CASSRASGRSNEQFF.

This clonotype was observed at least ten times. This chain uses TRBV7-9 with TRBJ2-2; 7 bases agree with TRBD2. From germline, CDR1 is SEHNR and CDR2 FQNEAQ (reference sequence). V dropped 3 bases and J dropped 1; count of bases not matched to a gene: 5. This CDR3 has 16 residues. This chain's CDR3 is CASSFGLVKNTGELFF. CDR3 DNA sequence: TGTGCCAGCAGCTTTGGACTAGTGAAGAACACCGGGGAGCTGTTTTTT.

In its sample, this clonotype was seen a few times. This chain uses TRBV6-6 with TRBJ1-2; D call uncertain. V lost 0 bases and J 3 bases, leaving 8 bases between the germline ends. The germline gives CDR1 MNHNY, CDR2 SVGAGI (reference sequence). The CDR3 is 14 residues long. CDR3 DNA sequence: TGTGCCAGCAGTTACTCGAGAAGGGACTATGGCTACACCTTC. Encoded protein: CASSYSRRDYGYTF.

This clonotype has a handful of counts. This chain's CDR3 is CSARRAEPQETQYF. DNA for the CDR3: TGCAGTGCTAGGCGGGCCGAGCCCCAAGAGACCCAGTACTTC. J is TRBJ2-5 and V is TRBV20-1, with D possibly TRBD2 on 5 matching bases. This CDR3 is 14 amino acids long. V lost 3 bases, J lost 1 base, and 12 bases lay in between. Germline CDR1 is DFQATT and CDR2 is SNEGSKA (reference sequence).

This clonotype has only a few counts. CDR3 residues: CASSLNTGRPLETQYF. CDR3 coding DNA: TGCGCCAGCAGCCTCAATACCGGGAGGCCCTTAGAGACCCAGTACTTC. The rearrangement joins TRBV5-1 to TRBJ2-5, with 7 bases matching TRBD2. With 4 bases clipped from V and 4 bases from J, the junction kept 13 bases outside the gene matches. The CDR3 is 16 amino acids. The germline CDR1 and CDR2 sequences are SGHRS and YFSETQ.

The V and J genes are TRBV30 and TRBJ1-2; D possibly corresponds to TRBD1 (6 bases). Germline values: CDR1 GTSNPN, CDR2 SVGIG (reference sequence). The ends were cut back, 3 bases at V and 8 bases at J, with 16 bases in the middle. The CDR3 loop spans 13 amino acids. CDR3 region: CAWRNRESGGYTF. The CDR3 bases are TGTGCCTGGAGGAACAGGGAATCGGGAGGCTACACCTTC. The entire variable domain, with the rest obtained from reference TRBV30 and TRBJ1-2, is as follows: SQTIHQWPATLVQPVGSPLSLECTVEGTSNPNLYWYRQAAGRGLQLLFYSVGIGQISSEVPQNLSASRPQDRQFILSSKKLLLSDSGFYLCAWRNRESGGYTFGSGTRLTVV.

This chain connects TRBV19 to TRBJ2-1; possible D gene TRBD1, 7 bases. Trimming removed 7 bases at V and 8 bases at J, with 18 bases between. The germline CDR1 and CDR2 sequences are LNHDA and SQIVND (reference sequence). The CDR3 is 14 residues long. In nucleotides, the CDR3 is TGTGCCAGTACCAAGGCAGGGGGGCCCGATGAGCAGTTCTTC. Translation: CASTKAGGPDEQFF.

The CDR3 nucleotides are TGTGCCACCAGTGATCGGACAGTGAACTACGAGCAGTACTTC. Its translation: CATSDRTVNYEQYF. The rearrangement links TRBV24-1 to TRBJ2-7; weak D call: TRBD1 (6 bases). V lost 3 bases and J 3 bases, leaving 11 bases between the germline ends. Looked up from germline, CDR1 is KGHDR and CDR2 is SFDVKD. The CDR3 is made up of 14 amino acids.

The table lists this clonotype with many counts. The chain recombines TRBV7-6 with TRBJ2-1; 7 bases fit TRBD2. From germline, CDR1 is SGHVS and CDR2 FNYEAQ. The CDR3 length is 15 residues. J was trimmed by 9 bases and V by 4 bases; bases with no gene match: 12. The CDR3 sequence is CASSYLRHTGGEQFF. The CDR3 DNA sequence: TGTGCCAGCAGCTACCTAAGGCATACGGGGGGTGAGCAGTTCTTC.

J is TRBJ2-3 and V is TRBV9, with D possibly being TRBD2 (5 bases). CDR1 is SGDLS and CDR2 is YYNGEE in the germline V gene. CDR3 length: 14 amino acids. Trimming took off 3 bases at V and 4 bases at J, with 12 bases between the two ends. CDR3 DNA: TGTGCCAGCAGCGCCCGGCGGGCTGCAGATACGCAGTATTTT. Its translation: CASSARRAADTQYF.

This clonotype was observed at least ten times. The rearrangement uses TRBV18 and TRBJ1-3; 7 nucleotides agree with TRBD1. After removal of 3 bases from V and 4 bases from J, the junction contained 6 bases not matched to a gene. Per germline, CDR1 KGHSH and CDR2 LQKENI. CDR3 size: 15 residues. The CDR3 loop is CASSPQGVDGNTIYF. For the CDR3, the DNA is TGTGCCAGCTCACCGCAGGGGGTGGACGGAAACACCATATATTTT. Full variable domain (missing parts from reference TRBV18 and TRBJ1-3): NAGVMQNPRHLVRRRGQEARLRCSPMKGHSHVYWYRQLPEEGLKFMVYLQKENIIDESGMPKERFSAEFPKEGPSILRIQQVVRGDSAAYFCASSPQGVDGNTIYFGEGSWLTVV.

The rearrangement uses TRBV30 and TRBJ2-7; no clear D gene. Germline V CDR1 and CDR2: GTSNPN, SVGIG (reference sequence). The CDR3 loop spans 14 amino acids. Trimming removed 0 bases at V and 5 bases at J, with 14 bases between. CDR3 region: CAWSVERDRHEQYF. CDR3 nucleotide sequence: TGTGCCTGGAGTGTAGAAAGGGATAGGCACGAGCAGTACTTC.

This clonotype was observed at least ten times. This chain links TRBV7-9 with TRBJ2-5; 9 bases agree with TRBD2. With V trimmed by 4 bases and J by 5 bases, 5 bases remained unmatched. This CDR3 is 14 amino acids long. In germline, CDR1 is SEHNR, CDR2 FQNEAQ (reference sequence). The CDR3 is CASSSSGMGETQYF. For the CDR3, the DNA is TGTGCCAGCAGCTCTAGCGGGATGGGGGAGACCCAGTACTTC.